This T cell receptor (beta chain) was recovered during a study of human T cells and chemical hapten exposure (dated by TCRdb to the early 2020s). Looking at the study overall: For sensitization, 2% DPC in acetone was applied to a roughly 2 cm by roughly 2 cm area of upper inner arm skin. Patch testing on the upper back used Finn chambers containing 0.01% DPC, with scoring done after 6 days according to International Contact Dermatitis Research Group standards. Twenty-nine alopecia patients gave blood for TCR sequencing at one to four time points (pre-sensitization, 2, 6 and 24 weeks). Libraries were pooled for sequencing, and per-sample TCR yields varied mainly because of small differences in library volumes within the pool. Patients additionally received weekly therapeutic DPC doses to the scalp throughout the approximately 25-week study period. This study followed changes in the peripheral blood TCR repertoire in vivo during primary and secondary sensitization of alopecia patients to the hapten diphenylcyclopropenone (DPC). Patient blood was sampled pre-sensitization (week 0) and at 2, 6 and about 24 weeks after DPC sensitization. Most of the patients in the cohort were female, and the cohort covered alopecia areata with under or over 50% scalp involvement, alopecia totalis and alopecia universalis. The study at large found these results: The number of PT1 expanded TCRs positively correlated with patch test score, significant at thresholds 8, 16 and 32 but not 4. Repeated subsampling changed both the strength of the expansion versus patch-test correlation and the threshold at which that correlation became significant. All patients had alopecia, a presumed autoimmune disease, so their immune response might differ from that of healthy individuals. Expanded TCRs formed significantly more large CDR3 similarity clusters than pre-sensitization or healthy control sets, consistent with antigen-driven responses. No change with DPC sensitization was found in the number of TCRs above 1 in 1000 frequency, and no evidence of global repertoire structure alterations was found.

Reading the germline V gene gives CDR1 MNHEY and CDR2 SVGAGI. The CDR3 starts with the cysteine, ends with the phenylalanine, and has 13 residues. Only CDR3 DNA remains: 39 bases, in frame from the first base. Trimming leaves V shorter by 6 bases and J shorter by 4 bases, with the junction holding 3 bases beyond the gene matches. The meaning of the sample's time point label: patch test 1, 2 weeks after DPC sensitization. The sample's treatment or condition label, decoded: therapeutic diphenylcyclopropenone sensitization with weekly scalp DPC. At every patch-test visit, the blood draw took place before the patch test was put on. Patients were considered eligible if aged 18 to 70, diagnosed with alopecia and deemed suitable for DPC therapy, and patients were excluded if pregnant. Total RNA was extracted from unfractionated whole blood collected in Tempus Blood RNA tubes. The library was generated by RACE. Sequencing was performed on a NextSeq 500. During library preparation, unique molecular identifiers were attached to individual cDNA molecules so that TCRs could be counted in a quantitative, reproducible way. Each blood RNA sample was used to sequence both TCR alpha and TCR beta chains. On the study's bioinformatics: Samples had a median of around 92,000 TCRs, with a range from about 23,224 to 690,600. The Decombinator software suite was used to annotate the V, J and CDR3 of the TCR reads. To make PS versus PT1 abundance plots, every sample was subsampled to the same number of TCRs (28,000). TCRs were defined as expanded if absent before sensitization and observed at least eight times at the 2-week time point. The public sequencing data were trimmed at Q25 with fastp and processed into clonotypes with MiXCR by TCRdb, which kept only in-frame beta chains. Rows with a matching CDR3 protein are joined into one entry that keeps the most common DNA and genes. These V and J calls derive from TCRdb rather than the authors' analysis. The sample contains about 80,000 distinct CDR3 sequences, around 7.8% of them found a single time. Together, the top ten hold roughly 1.6% of the sample.

Concerning this clonotype: What antigen it recognizes has not been identified. No base qualities exist here, and no much larger clone lies one base off it.

The specimen was whole blood, collected in connection with sensitization to the hapten diphenylcyclopropenone (DPC). This TCR derives from a woman younger than 45 with alopecia areata. Some clones in this sample may be carry-over from other donors' samples. The chain couples TRBV6-5 to TRBJ1-5; TRBD1 matches 7 bases in the middle. This receptor carries the CDR3 CASSDRENQPQHF. The nucleotide sequence reads as follows: TGTGCCAGCAGCGACAGGGAGAATCAGCCCCAGCATTTT.